Shown below are 31 T cell receptor beta chains from a single sample sequenced in a study of blood T cells in healthy people across ages. The authors ran a second PCR of about 6 to 11 cycles using a sample-barcoded 5' primer and a J-beta primer mix. TCRdb re-called the 5' RACE reads with MiXCR, one entry per CDR3 protein. The sample holds 850,000 to 950,000 distinct CDR3 sequences, under 30% seen once. Specimen: blood. These receptor sequences come from a woman aged 80 or older in good health.

Here the CDR3 reads CASSPRDTDQFLHF. The DNA of the CDR3 is TGTGCCAGCAGCCCTCGGGACACCGACCAGTTCCTCCACTTT. The chain couples TRBV7-9 to TRBJ1-6; perhaps TRBD1 as D (6 bases). Trimming took off 5 bases at V and 15 bases at J, with 20 bases between the two ends. The CDR3 is 14 amino acids. Germline loops: CDR1 SEHNR, CDR2 FQNEAQ (reference sequence).

This clonotype was detected ten times or more. V usage is TRBV12-3 or TRBV12-4 and J usage is TRBJ2-1, with 10 bases matching TRBD1. V shed 5 bases, J shed 4 bases, and the junction held 5 bases outside the gene matches. The CDR3 is 15 amino acids. CDR3 DNA sequence: TGTGCCAGCAGTCGACGGACAGGGGGTTACAATGAGCAGTTCTTC. Translating gives CASSRRTGGYNEQFF.

This clonotype was picked up many times. The chain links TRBV20-1 to TRBJ2-7, with 7 positions matching TRBD1. The ends lost 0 bases at V and 0 bases at J; junction bases unmatched: 11. This CDR3 region has 17 residues. Germline loops: CDR1 DFQATT, CDR2 SNEGSKA (reference sequence). The CDR3 is CSARDPTGQRNSYEQYF. CDR3 nucleotide sequence: TGCAGTGCTAGAGATCCTACGGGACAGAGGAACTCCTACGAGCAGTACTTC.

A remark on this clonotype: A much larger clone differs by one base, so this may be a read error. The chain carries TRBV20-1 and TRBJ2-5, with D possibly TRBD1 on 6 matching bases. The end of the DNA fits TRBJ2-1 better, so the J call may be wrong. Germline V gene lookup returns CDR1 DFQATT and CDR2 SNEGSKA (reference sequence). The CDR3 covers 12 residues. The DNA for the CDR3 is TGCAGTGCTAGTGGGGGACAAGAGACCCAGTTCTTC. Residues: CSASGGQETQFF.

This sequence joins TRBV6-2 or TRBV6-3 and TRBJ2-4; 7 bases agree with TRBD1. With the DNA end fitting TRBJ2-7 better, the J assignment may be wrong. CDR1 is MNHEY and CDR2 is SVGEGT in the germline V gene. This CDR3 is 16 amino acids long. CDR3 coding DNA: TGTGCCAGCAGTTACTCGACTTGGCAGGGGGCCTACGAGCAGTACTTC. Amino acids: CASSYSTWQGAYEQYF.

The rearrangement joins TRBV7-3 to TRBJ2-1; 7 nucleotides line up with TRBD1. Germline CDR1 reads SGHTA; CDR2 reads FQGTGA. This CDR3 has 15 residues. V trimming: 2 bases; J trimming: 7 bases; junction bases outside the gene matches: 8. The CDR3 here is CASSLLTGSENEQFF. DNA of the CDR3: TGTGCCAGCAGCTTACTGACAGGGTCCGAGAATGAGCAGTTCTTC.

The gene calls are TRBV5-1 and TRBJ1-1, with a tentative D call TRBD1 (5 bases). CDR1 is SGHRS, CDR2 YFSETQ, per germline. V lost 0 bases and J lost 4, with 19 bases in between. This CDR3 is built from 17 residues. Here the CDR3 reads CASSLAHGGLVGTEAFF. In nucleotides, the CDR3 is TGCGCCAGCAGCTTGGCACACGGGGGATTAGTCGGCACTGAAGCTTTCTTT.

The chain recombines TRBV7-2 with TRBJ2-1, with 7 bases matching TRBD1. This CDR3 has 13 residues. V was pared by 5 bases and J by 8 bases, with 6 bases of the junction left unmatched. CDR1 SGHTA and CDR2 FQGNSA come from the germline V gene. The CDR3: CASSPTGNDEQFF. CDR3 bases: TGTGCCAGCAGCCCGACAGGGAACGATGAGCAGTTCTTC.

In its sample, this clonotype was seen many times. J is TRBJ2-5 and V is TRBV5-1; D perhaps matches TRBD1 (6 bases). V shed 2 bases and J shed 0 bases, with 8 bases lying between them. CDR3 length equals 14 residues. Germline V gives CDR1 SGHRS, CDR2 YFSETQ. CDR3 protein: CASSFGQYQETQYF. CDR3 DNA sequence: TGCGCCAGCAGCTTCGGACAGTACCAAGAGACCCAGTACTTC.

As DNA, the CDR3 is TGCGCCAGCAGCTTGAATCAGGGACTAGGAGCCGAGCAGTACTTC. It translates to CASSLNQGLGAEQYF. The chain is built from TRBV5-1 and TRBJ2-5; 8 nucleotides agree with TRBD2. The assigned J gene may be wrong: the sequence end matches TRBJ2-7 better. Germline values: CDR1 SGHRS, CDR2 YFSETQ. The CDR3 loop spans 15 amino acids.

This clonotype was seen at least ten times. The chain recombines TRBV18 with TRBJ1-5; D not resolved. Germline V gives CDR1 KGHSH, CDR2 LQKENI. Between the trimmed V and J ends, which lost 2 bases and 0 bases, there was a span of 5 bases. CDR3 length: 14 amino acids. The CDR3: CASSPVDSNQPQHF. The CDR3 nucleotides read TGTGCCAGCTCACCAGTGGATAGCAATCAGCCCCAGCATTTT.

This clonotype was counted ten times or more. The chain joins TRBV6-2 or TRBV6-3 to TRBJ2-7; maybe TRBD1 (5 bases). V gave up 5 bases and J gave up 2 bases, with 13 bases separating them. CDR1 is MNHEY, CDR2 SVGEGT, per germline. This CDR3 is built from 14 residues. Here the CDR3 DNA reads TGTGCCAGCAGTCGCAGGGCTTACACCTACGAGCAGTACTTC. Protein sequence: CASSRRAYTYEQYF.

J is TRBJ1-2 and V is TRBV12-3 or TRBV12-4; the match to TRBD1 covers 7 bases. This CDR3 region has 13 residues. V was clipped by 2 bases and J by 7 bases; unmatched bases: 4. The CDR3 DNA follows: TGTGCCAGCAGTTTAATAGGGGGCTTTGGCTACACCTTC. Its translation is CASSLIGGFGYTF.

About this clonotype itself: A much larger clone is a single base away; this may be a read error. This sequence joins TRBV7-2 and TRBJ2-7; perhaps TRBD2 as D (5 bases). Trimming pared 6 bases from V and 3 bases from J, leaving 9 bases between. The CDR3 loop spans 12 amino acids. The V gene's germline CDR1 is SGHTA and CDR2 FQGNSA. The CDR3 nucleotides read TGTGCCAGCAGGCGAGGGATCTACGAGCAGTACTTC. This codes for CASRRGIYEQYF.

Details on this clonotype: A junction boundary mismatches the germline segment, possibly from a read error. The rearrangement joins TRBV27 to TRBJ2-1; either TRBD1 or TRBD2 may fit D (7 bases each). CDR3 length: 14 residues. Looked up from germline, CDR1 is MNHEY and CDR2 is SMNVEV (reference sequence). The CDR3 DNA follows: TGTGCCACTGCAGGGGGGGGTCTCTACAATGAGCAGGTCTTC. Protein: CATAGGGLYNEQVF.

This clonotype showed up many times. This rearrangement joins TRBV6-2 or TRBV6-3 to TRBJ2-7; either TRBD1 or TRBD2 may supply D (5 bases each). CDR1 is MNHEY and CDR2 is SVGEGT in the germline V gene. Trimming took off 4 bases at V and 4 bases at J, with 8 bases between the two ends. CDR3 size: 12 residues. The CDR3 region is CASSWGSYEQYF. The CDR3 DNA follows: TGTGCCAGCAGTTGGGGGAGTTACGAGCAGTACTTC.

This clonotype occurred a few times. With a much larger clone just one base away, this may be a read error. The gene calls are TRBV5-1 and TRBJ2-5, with a tentative D call TRBD1 (6 bases). Germline CDR1 SGHRS, CDR2 YFSETQ. The CDR3 totals 15 residues. The V and J ends lost 0 bases and 11 bases respectively, with 20 bases between them. CDR3 DNA sequence: TGCGCCAGCAGCTTGGGTGGGACACGGAAAAATGAGCAGTACTTC. Translating it yields CASSLGGTRKNEQYF.

In its sample, this clonotype was seen a few times. A much bigger clone sits one base away, suggesting this may be a read error. The V call is TRBV12-3 or TRBV12-4, the J call TRBJ2-7; 7 bases map to TRBD2. The CDR3 loop spans 17 amino acids. With 5 bases clipped from V and 7 bases from J, the junction kept 20 bases outside the gene matches. The CDR3 here is CASSKGRGGESYNEQYF. DNA of the CDR3: TGTGCCAGCAGTAAGGGACGCGGGGGTGAATCCTACAATGAGCAGTACTTC.

This chain links TRBV12-3 or TRBV12-4 with TRBJ2-1, with D possibly matching TRBD1 (6 bases). With the DNA end fitting TRBJ2-7 better, the J assignment may be wrong. This CDR3 comprises 12 residues. Here the CDR3 DNA reads TGTGCCACCCGGACAGCCTACAATGAGCAGTACTTC. Translating gives CATRTAYNEQYF.

On this clonotype: A single base separates this from a much larger clone, so it may be a read error. V gene TRBV12-3 or TRBV12-4 combines with J gene TRBJ1-5, with 10 bases aligning to TRBD1. The CDR3 is 13 amino acids. The CDR3 bases are TGTGCCTGCAGGGACAGGGGAGATCAGCCCCAGCATTTT. Amino acids: CACRDRGDQPQHF.

This clonotype was found a few times. This chain uses TRBV24-1 with TRBJ2-1; 8 nucleotides align to TRBD2. Looked up from germline, CDR1 is KGHDR and CDR2 is SFDVKD. The CDR3 is 14 amino acids. V lost 4 bases and J lost 9; bases outside the gene matches: 7. The CDR3 DNA reads TGTGCCACCAGTGACCGGGGGGGGGCTAGTGAGCAGTTCTTC. It yields the protein CATSDRGGASEQFF.

This clonotype was counted a few times. This chain uses TRBV4-3 with TRBJ2-7; 7 bases are a match to TRBD1. Trimming at V came to 5 bases and at J to 6 bases, leaving 10 bases not matched to a gene. Germline assignment: CDR1 LGHNA and CDR2 YSLEER. The length of the CDR3 is 14 residues. The DNA of the CDR3 is TGCGCCAGCAGCTACTTAGGTTACAGGGGCGAGCAGTACTTC. This encodes CASSYLGYRGEQYF.

This clonotype was recorded many times. V is TRBV7-2 and J is TRBJ1-5; TRBD1 matches at 8 bases. V was clipped by 5 bases and J by 2 bases; unmatched bases: 5. CDR3 length: 15 residues. The germline V gene has CDR1 SGHTA and CDR2 FQGNSA. For the CDR3, the DNA is TGTGCCAGCAGCGCCAGGGGGCTTGGCAATCAGCCCCAGCATTTT. Translated: CASSARGLGNQPQHF.

The rearrangement joins TRBV6-2 or TRBV6-3 to TRBJ2-7; a weak D match, TRBD2 (6 bases). V lost 0 bases to trimming and J lost 0 bases, with 6 bases between them. The length of the CDR3 is 14 residues. The germline V gene has CDR1 MNHEY and CDR2 SVGEGT. The CDR3 bases are TGTGCCAGCAGTTACTCGGAGGGCTCCTACGAGCAGTACTTC. This sequence encodes CASSYSEGSYEQYF.

The chain joins TRBV4-3 to TRBJ2-3; 8 bases align to TRBD2. Germline V gene sequence: CDR1 LGHNA, CDR2 YSLEER. V lost 4 bases to trimming and J lost 1 base; unmatched junction nucleotides: 7. The CDR3 contains 16 residues. The CDR3 spells CASSPAGGAGTDTQYF. DNA for the CDR3: TGCGCCAGCAGCCCGGCCGGGGGGGCGGGCACAGATACGCAGTATTTT.

On this clonotype itself: A single base separates this from a much larger clone, so it may be a read error. This chain connects TRBV5-1 to TRBJ2-1; 8 positions agree with TRBD1. The CDR3 runs to 16 residues. Germline assignment: CDR1 SGHRS and CDR2 YFSETQ. CDR3: CASSRGTGSSHNEQFF. CDR3 in DNA: TGCGCCAGCAGCCGGGGGACAGGAAGCTCCCACAATGAGCAGTTCTTC.

Worth noting for this clonotype: A much larger clonotype is one base distant, so this may be a read error. This chain joins TRBV7-2 and TRBJ2-1; D is perhaps TRBD1 or TRBD2 (7 bases each). TRBJ2-7 explains the end of the DNA better; the J call may be wrong. CDR1 is SGHTA, CDR2 FQGNSA, per germline. This CDR3 spans 16 amino acids. CDR3 DNA: TGTGCCAGCAGCTTCCAGGGGGGGAGCTCCTACAATGAGCAGTACTTC. Translation gives CASSFQGGSSYNEQYF.

This clonotype was counted a few times. A much larger clonotype is one base distant, so this may be a read error. The chain uses TRBV7-2 and TRBJ2-5; no reliable D call. Near its end, the DNA agrees better with TRBJ2-7, so the J call may be wrong. CDR3 length: 13 residues. The V gene's germline CDR1 is SGHTA and CDR2 FQGNSA. This chain's CDR3 is CASSPQTGYEQYF. The CDR3 DNA reads as TGTGCCAGCAGCCCCCAAACCGGTTACGAGCAGTACTTC.

This clonotype was counted ten times or more. V is TRBV7-9 and J is TRBJ1-2, with TRBD1 matching 7 bases. CDR1 is SEHNR and CDR2 is FQNEAQ in the germline V gene (reference sequence). The junction had 5 bases not matched to a gene; V was cut back by 5 bases and J by 2 bases. The CDR3 spans 14 residues. CDR3 sequence reads: CASSLRDSNYGYTF. The CDR3 DNA reads as TGTGCCAGCAGCCTGCGGGACAGCAACTATGGCTACACCTTC.

This clonotype was found many times. The chain employs TRBV7-9 and TRBJ1-1, with unresolved D. CDR1 SEHNR and CDR2 FQNEAQ come from the germline V gene (reference sequence). The CDR3 sequence is 13 residues long. This chain's CDR3 is CAGRPRVDTEAFF. DNA of the CDR3: TGTGCGGGGAGGCCTCGGGTGGACACTGAAGCTTTCTTT.

This clonotype showed up many times. The chain carries TRBV4-2 and TRBJ1-2; 11 bases agree with TRBD1. The CDR3 sequence is 14 residues long. Trimming removed 3 bases from V and 6 bases from J; junction bases left unmatched: 3. Per the germline V gene, CDR1 is LGHNA and CDR2 is YNFKEQ. CDR3 amino acids: CASSQRTGGDGYTF. The CDR3 DNA reads as TGTGCCAGCAGCCAGCGGACAGGGGGCGATGGCTACACCTTC.